Following are 29 T cell receptor beta chains from one sample sequenced in a study of T cells after yellow fever vaccination. TCRdb analysed the 5' RACE reads with MiXCR anew, one entry per CDR3 protein. The data hold around 340,000 distinct CDR3 sequences, with approximately 12% observed a single time. Sequences were derived from CD4+ T cells sorted from PBMCs, sampled 15 days after the yellow fever booster vaccination. These receptors were collected from a young man who received the YFV17D yellow fever vaccine.

The J gene is TRBJ2-5, the V gene TRBV5-1; 9 bases match TRBD2. Germline-derived CDR1 and CDR2 are SGHRS and YFSETQ. The CDR3 consists of 14 residues. The V gene end was trimmed by 4 bases and the J gene end by 3 bases; junction bases not matched to a gene: 4. The CDR3 here is CASSDPSGEETQYF. CDR3 in DNA: TGCGCCAGCAGCGATCCTAGCGGGGAAGAGACCCAGTACTTC.

Only a few counts were recorded for this clonotype. The V and J genes are TRBV5-1 and TRBJ2-2; D may be TRBD1 (6 bases). Trimming shortened V by 2 bases and J by 0 bases, and 11 bases separated the two germline ends. This CDR3 comprises 16 residues. Germline values: CDR1 SGHRS, CDR2 YFSETQ. CDR3 nucleotides: TGCGCCAGCAGCTTTTTAGGGGGTACGAACACCGGGGAGCTGTTTTTT. Residues: CASSFLGGTNTGELFF.

This clonotype was observed a few times. The V call is TRBV7-9, the J call TRBJ2-1; 11 bases are shared with TRBD1. CDR1 and CDR2 (germline): SEHNR, FQNEAQ (reference sequence). V shed 5 bases and J 0 bases; nucleotides not matched to a gene: 15. CDR3 length: 20 amino acids. CDR3 DNA sequence: TGTGCCAGCAGCGGGGGTCCGGGACAGGGGGGACTCTACTCCTACAATGAGCAGTTCTTC. Its translation: CASSGGPGQGGLYSYNEQFF.

This clonotype was recorded a few times. The V gene is TRBV14, the J gene TRBJ2-1; D is perhaps TRBD2 (5 bases). Germline V lookup: CDR1 SGHDN, CDR2 FVKESK. The CDR3 has 12 residues. V lost 2 bases and J 10 bases, leaving 9 bases between the germline ends. The CDR3 DNA is TGTGCCAGCAGCCAACGGGGTCGAGAGCAGTTCTTC. It yields the protein CASSQRGREQFF.

This clonotype has just a few counts. The rearrangement joins TRBV5-6 to TRBJ2-7; 8 positions agree with TRBD1. Per the germline V gene, CDR1 is SGHDT and CDR2 is YYEEEE. The CDR3 spans 14 residues. With 4 bases clipped from V and 6 bases from J, the junction kept 9 bases outside the gene matches. Here the CDR3 DNA reads TGTGCCAGCAGCCGCAGGGGGCCTGTCAGCGAGCAGTACTTC. It yields the protein CASSRRGPVSEQYF.

The sample holds many counts of this clonotype. V usage is TRBV28 and J usage is TRBJ1-1, with D possibly being TRBD1 (6 bases). This CDR3 contains 14 residues. Trimming stripped 8 bases from V and 0 bases from J, with 13 bases between. Germline CDR1 reads MDHEN; CDR2 reads SYDVKM. The CDR3 region has the DNA TGTGCCAGCCGCGCCGGGACAATGAACACTGAAGCTTTCTTT. This translates into CASRAGTMNTEAFF.

The rearrangement links TRBV2 to TRBJ1-1; no definite D call. The CDR3 covers 13 residues. V dropped 5 bases and J dropped 3 bases, with 10 bases sitting between them. CDR1 is SNHLY and CDR2 is FYNNEI in the germline V gene. The CDR3 region is CASSSESYTEAFF. The CDR3 nucleotides are TGTGCCAGCAGTTCAGAGTCATACACTGAAGCTTTCTTT.

This chain joins TRBV6-6 and TRBJ2-7, with D possibly matching TRBD1 (6 bases). The V end was cut by 8 bases, the J end by 1 base, with 15 bases between. This CDR3 is built from 14 residues. Germline V CDR1 and CDR2: MNHNY, SVGAGI (reference sequence). The CDR3 sequence is CASEYRVPSYEQYF. The CDR3 DNA reads TGTGCCAGCGAGTACAGGGTTCCGTCCTACGAGCAGTACTTC.

This clonotype was picked up a small number of times. The CDR3 loop is CASSTIRDPTRGYGYTF. The CDR3 DNA reads TGTGCCAGCAGCACTATCCGGGACCCGACCAGAGGCTATGGCTACACCTTC. The chain joins TRBV11-2 to TRBJ1-2; D is possibly TRBD1 (5 bases). CDR3 length equals 17 residues. Per the germline V gene, CDR1 is SGHAT and CDR2 is FQNNGV. Deletions cut 5 bases from V and 4 bases from J, with 23 bases between.

This clonotype has more than one count but fewer than ten. The chain couples TRBV19 to TRBJ2-1; D is possibly TRBD1 (7 bases). The CDR3 consists of 15 residues. In germline, CDR1 is LNHDA, CDR2 SQIVND (reference sequence). V lost 3 bases to trimming and J lost 3 bases, with 12 bases between them. CDR3 DNA sequence: TGTGCCAGTAGTATTGGCAGGGGGGTCTACAATGAGCAGTTCTTC. It translates to CASSIGRGVYNEQFF.

This clonotype came up a few times. The chain is built from TRBV11-2 and TRBJ2-5; 8 nucleotides align to TRBD2. CDR3 length: 15 amino acids. Germline values: CDR1 SGHAT, CDR2 FQNNGV. The ends lost 5 bases at V and 5 bases at J; junction bases unmatched: 10. As DNA, the CDR3 is TGTGCCAGCAGCGCCAAACTAGCGGTCGGGGAGACCCAGTACTTC. Translation gives CASSAKLAVGETQYF.

This sequence joins TRBV10-1 and TRBJ2-7, with a tentative D call TRBD1 (5 bases). The CDR3 spans 13 residues. Germline CDR1 and CDR2: WNHNN and SYGVQD (reference sequence). Trimming removed 8 bases from V and 3 bases from J, with 14 bases in between. The CDR3 DNA follows: TGCGCCAGCGGGGCCGGGTCCAGCTACGAGCAGTACTTC. Protein: CASGAGSSYEQYF.

This clonotype was detected many times. The CDR3 here is CASSQSVYGYTF. The CDR3 nucleotides are TGTGCCAGCAGCCAGTCAGTCTATGGCTACACCTTC. The V gene is TRBV3-1, the J gene TRBJ1-2; D gene unclear. The CDR3 length is 12 residues. Trimming stripped 3 bases from V and 4 bases from J, with 6 bases between. Germline V gene sequence: CDR1 LGHDT, CDR2 YNNKEL (reference sequence).

This clonotype has a single count. The V call is TRBV6-5, the J call TRBJ2-1; 9 nucleotides match TRBD1. Germline V CDR1 and CDR2: MNHEY, SVGAGI. V lost 5 bases to trimming and J lost 8 bases; unmatched junction nucleotides: 4. CDR3 length: 13 residues. CDR3 nucleotide sequence: TGTGCCAGCAGTAGACAGGGGGGCTATGAGCAGTTCTTC. Its protein is CASSRQGGYEQFF.

This clonotype has a handful of counts. J is TRBJ1-6 and V is TRBV7-9, with a possible D match to TRBD1 (5 bases). The CDR3 is 15 amino acids. Trimming pared 1 base from V and 9 bases from J, leaving 13 bases between. In germline, CDR1 is SEHNR, CDR2 FQNEAQ (reference sequence). CDR3 loop: CASSLEGLRVSPLHF. DNA of the CDR3: TGTGCCAGCAGCTTAGAGGGGCTGCGGGTTTCACCCCTCCACTTT.

V usage is TRBV7-9 and J usage is TRBJ2-5, with D possibly called TRBD1 or TRBD2 (6 bases each). Trimming pared 5 bases from V and 5 bases from J, leaving 15 bases between. Per the germline V gene, CDR1 is SEHNR and CDR2 is FQNEAQ (reference sequence). This CDR3 is 14 amino acids long. The CDR3 coding sequence is TGTGCCAGCAGCGCGGGACAAGCAAGGGAGACCCAGTACTTC. Residues: CASSAGQARETQYF.

The chain joins TRBV6-6 to TRBJ1-2; 10 bases are shared with TRBD1. The J segment lost 8 bases and the V segment lost 2 bases, leaving 2 bases of the junction unmatched. This CDR3 comprises 13 residues. CDR1 is MNHNY and CDR2 is SVGAGI in the germline V gene (reference sequence). The CDR3 DNA reads as TGTGCCAGCAGTTACCGGGACAGGGGAGGCTACACCTTC. This translates into CASSYRDRGGYTF.

This clonotype has just a few counts. The chain uses TRBV12-3 or TRBV12-4 and TRBJ2-1; no firm D call. The CDR3 covers 13 residues. Between the trimmed V and J ends, which lost 1 base and 11 bases, there was a span of 12 bases. CDR3 loop: CASSLEIQRKQFF. The CDR3 region has the DNA TGTGCCAGCAGTTTAGAAATACAGAGGAAGCAGTTCTTC.

The V gene is TRBV5-4, the J gene TRBJ2-1; TRBD2 might be the D (6 bases). The CDR3 covers 17 residues. The V gene lost 0 bases and the J gene lost 3 bases, with 16 bases spanning the gap. Per the germline V gene, CDR1 is SGHNT and CDR2 is YYREEE (reference sequence). The CDR3 DNA sequence: TGTGCCAGCAGCTTGGGGGGTCGGGGGACCGACTACAATGAGCAGTTCTTC. Translated, it gives CASSLGGRGTDYNEQFF.

The chain links TRBV21-1 to TRBJ2-1; the table calls TRBD2, which could not be checked here. TRBV21-1 is a pseudogene. This CDR3 comprises 17 residues. CDR3 loop: CASSKGGLAGGNNEQFF. As DNA, the CDR3 is TGTGCCAGCAGCAAAGGAGGACTAGCGGGGGGCAACAATGAGCAGTTCTTC.

This clonotype appeared a few times. The gene calls are TRBV7-2 and TRBJ2-1; D gene uncertain. This CDR3 spans 15 amino acids. Deletions cut 2 bases from V and 8 bases from J, with 16 bases between. From germline, CDR1 is SGHTA and CDR2 FQGNSA. As DNA, the CDR3 is TGTGCCAGCAGCTTATTCCTAGGAAGAGGCGATGAGCAGTTCTTC. This codes for CASSLFLGRGDEQFF.

There are many counts of this clonotype. V and J are TRBV5-1 and TRBJ2-2; a weak D match, TRBD2 (7 bases). The length of the CDR3 is 16 residues. V was pared by 1 base and J by 6 bases, with 16 bases between. CDR1 and CDR2 from the germline V gene are SGHRS and YFSETQ. CDR3 nucleotide sequence: TGCGCCAGCAGCTTGAGGGGGGGCTTTGTCGCCGGGGAGCTGTTTTTT. This translates into CASSLRGGFVAGELFF.

Many counts were recorded for this clonotype. The CDR3 DNA reads TGCGCCAGCAGCTTTGGGACGGTATCATCGGGTGAAAAACTGTTTTTT. This codes for CASSFGTVSSGEKLFF. This chain joins TRBV5-1 and TRBJ1-4, with D possibly matching TRBD1 (5 bases). CDR1 and CDR2 (germline): SGHRS, YFSETQ. The ends were cut back, 2 bases at V and 7 bases at J, with 18 bases in the middle. This CDR3 has 16 residues.

This chain joins TRBV5-1 and TRBJ1-5, with D perhaps TRBD1 (6 bases). The CDR3 extends over 15 amino acids. Per germline, CDR1 SGHRS and CDR2 YFSETQ. Deletions cut 2 bases from V and 2 bases from J, with 11 bases between. The CDR3 region is CASSFGGLGNQPQHF. The CDR3 bases are TGCGCCAGCAGCTTCGGGGGGCTGGGCAATCAGCCCCAGCATTTT.

This chain uses TRBV6-5 with TRBJ2-5; no clear D gene. CDR1 and CDR2 from the germline V gene are MNHEY and SVGAGI. The CDR3 covers 12 residues. Trimming shortened V by 2 bases and J by 2 bases, and 3 bases separated the two germline ends. CDR3 amino acids: CASSYQQETQYF. DNA of the CDR3: TGTGCCAGCAGTTACCAGCAAGAGACCCAGTACTTC.

The chain combines TRBV5-1 with TRBJ2-4; either TRBD1 or TRBD2 may fit D (5 bases each). Germline lookup yields CDR1 SGHRS and CDR2 YFSETQ. The CDR3 length is 14 residues. With 2 bases removed from V and 3 bases from J, the gap between germline ends came to 9 bases. The CDR3, as DNA: TGCGCCAGCAGCTTCGGTGGGGGCAAAAACATTCAGTACTTC. This sequence encodes CASSFGGGKNIQYF. Full variable domain (missing parts from reference TRBV5-1 and TRBJ2-4): KAGVTQTPRYLIKTRGQQVTLSCSPISGHRSVSWYQQTPGQGLQFLFEYFSETQRNKGNFPGRFSGRQFSNSRSEMNVSTLELGDSALYLCASSFGGGKNIQYFGAGTRLSVL.

The chain combines TRBV5-6 with TRBJ1-3; 10 nucleotides match TRBD1. The CDR3 is made up of 17 amino acids. V gave up 5 bases and J gave up 2 bases; unmatched junction bases: 10. Per the germline V gene, CDR1 is SGHDT and CDR2 is YYEEEE. As DNA, the CDR3 is TGTGCCAGCAGTTCGCACCTAGACAGGGGGCCTGGAAACACCATATATTTT. Translating gives CASSSHLDRGPGNTIYF.

The CDR3 region is CASSLFPDTGELFF. The CDR3 DNA follows: TGTGCCAGCAGTTTATTTCCAGACACCGGGGAGCTGTTTTTT. The gene calls are TRBV27 and TRBJ2-2; D uncertain. The CDR3 has 14 amino acids. V lost 1 base and J lost 3, with 6 bases in between. Germline lookup yields CDR1 MNHEY and CDR2 SMNVEV (reference sequence).

V is TRBV18 and J is TRBJ2-7, with D uncertain. CDR3 size: 16 residues. Trimming took off 2 bases at V and 2 bases at J, with 16 bases between the two ends. Per germline, CDR1 KGHSH and CDR2 LQKENI. This chain's CDR3 is CASSPSGPISTYEQYF. Written as DNA, the CDR3 is TGTGCCAGCTCACCATCAGGTCCGATCTCGACCTACGAGCAGTACTTC.